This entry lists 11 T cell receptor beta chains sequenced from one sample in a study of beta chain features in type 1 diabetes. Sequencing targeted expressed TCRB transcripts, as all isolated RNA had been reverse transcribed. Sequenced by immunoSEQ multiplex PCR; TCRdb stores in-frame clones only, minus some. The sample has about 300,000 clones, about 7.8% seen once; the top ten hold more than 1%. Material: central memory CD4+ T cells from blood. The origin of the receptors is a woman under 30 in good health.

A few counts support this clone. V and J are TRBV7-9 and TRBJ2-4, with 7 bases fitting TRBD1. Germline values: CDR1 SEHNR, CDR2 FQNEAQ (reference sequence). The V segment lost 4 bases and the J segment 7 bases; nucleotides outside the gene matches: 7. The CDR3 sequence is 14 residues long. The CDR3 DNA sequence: TGTGCCAGCAGCTCGTTACAGGGGTATAACATTCAGTACTTC. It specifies CASSSLQGYNIQYF. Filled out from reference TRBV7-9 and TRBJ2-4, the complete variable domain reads DTGVSQNPRHKITKRGQNVTFRCDPISEHNRLYWYRQTLGQGPEFLTYFQNEAQLEKSRLLSDRFSAERPKGSFSTLEIQRTEQGDSAMYLCASSSLQGYNIQYFGAGTRLSVL.

The CDR3 is CASSPLGREEKLFF. CDR3 DNA sequence: TGCGCCAGCAGCCCTCTGGGGAGGGAAGAAAAACTGTTTTTT. This chain links TRBV4-1 with TRBJ1-4, with D unresolved. The CDR3 is 14 amino acids. V lost 4 bases and J 8 bases, leaving 14 bases between the germline ends. Germline V gene sequence: CDR1 MGHRA, CDR2 YSYEKL.

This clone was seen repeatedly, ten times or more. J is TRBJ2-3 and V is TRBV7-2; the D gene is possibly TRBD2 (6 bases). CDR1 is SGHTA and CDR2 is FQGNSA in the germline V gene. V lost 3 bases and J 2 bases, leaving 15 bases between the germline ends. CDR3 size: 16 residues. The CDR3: CASSFYRDLYTDTQYF. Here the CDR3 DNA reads TGTGCCAGCAGCTTCTACCGGGACTTGTACACAGATACGCAGTATTTT.

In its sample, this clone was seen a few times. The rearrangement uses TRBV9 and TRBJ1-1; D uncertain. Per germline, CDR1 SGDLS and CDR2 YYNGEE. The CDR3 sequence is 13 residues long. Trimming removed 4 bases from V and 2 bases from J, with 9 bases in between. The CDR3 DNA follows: TGTGCCAGCAGCACCGAGTCTAACACTGAAGCTTTCTTT. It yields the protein CASSTESNTEAFF.

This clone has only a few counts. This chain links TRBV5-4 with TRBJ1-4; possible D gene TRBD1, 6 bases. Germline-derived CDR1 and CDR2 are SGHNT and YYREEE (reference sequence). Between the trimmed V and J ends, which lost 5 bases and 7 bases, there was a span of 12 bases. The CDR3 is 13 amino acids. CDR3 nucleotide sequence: TGTGCCAGCAGTCCCCAACAGGGTGAAAAACTGTTTTTT. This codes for CASSPQQGEKLFF.

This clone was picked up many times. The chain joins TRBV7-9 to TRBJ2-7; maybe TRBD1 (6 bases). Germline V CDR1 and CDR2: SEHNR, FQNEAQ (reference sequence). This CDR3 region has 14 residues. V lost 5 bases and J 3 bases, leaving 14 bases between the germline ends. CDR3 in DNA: TGTGCCAGCAGCCGCGTCCCGGACAGCTACGAGCAGTACGTC. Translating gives CASSRVPDSYEQYV.

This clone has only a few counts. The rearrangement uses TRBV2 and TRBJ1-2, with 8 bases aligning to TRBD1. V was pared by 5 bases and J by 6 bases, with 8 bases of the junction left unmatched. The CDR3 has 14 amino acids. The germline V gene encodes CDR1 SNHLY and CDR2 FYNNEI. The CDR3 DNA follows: TGTGCCAGCAGTCCCGAGAGGACAGGGCATGGCTACACCTTC. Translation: CASSPERTGHGYTF.

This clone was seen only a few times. This chain's CDR3 is CASSQDHLGGADTQYF. DNA of the CDR3: TGTGCCAGCAGCCAAGATCACCTCGGGGGGGCAGATACGCAGTATTTT. This sequence joins TRBV5-4 and TRBJ2-3; 8 bases agree with TRBD2. The CDR3 spans 16 residues. In germline, CDR1 is SGHNT, CDR2 YYREEE (reference sequence). Trimming cost V 4 bases and J 4 bases; bases outside gene matches: 11.

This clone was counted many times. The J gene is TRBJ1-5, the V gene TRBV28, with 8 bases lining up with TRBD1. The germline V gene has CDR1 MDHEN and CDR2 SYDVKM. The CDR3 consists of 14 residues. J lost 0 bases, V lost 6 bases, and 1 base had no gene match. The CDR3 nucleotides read TGTGCCAGCAGGGGACAGGTTAGCAATCAGCCCCAGCATTTT. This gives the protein CASRGQVSNQPQHF.

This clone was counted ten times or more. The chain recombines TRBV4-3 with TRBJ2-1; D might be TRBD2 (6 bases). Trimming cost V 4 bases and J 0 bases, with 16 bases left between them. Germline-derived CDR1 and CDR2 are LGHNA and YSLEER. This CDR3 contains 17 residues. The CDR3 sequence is CASSPRGGGGSYNEQFF. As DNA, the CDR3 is TGCGCCAGCAGCCCTCGGGGAGGTGGGGGCTCCTACAATGAGCAGTTCTTC.

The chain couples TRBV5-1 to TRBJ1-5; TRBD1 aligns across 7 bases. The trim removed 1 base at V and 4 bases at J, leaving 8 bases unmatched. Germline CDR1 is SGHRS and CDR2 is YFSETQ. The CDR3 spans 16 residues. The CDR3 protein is CASSLTPGTVNQPQHF. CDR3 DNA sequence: TGCGCCAGCAGCTTGACGCCCGGGACAGTTAATCAGCCCCAGCATTTT. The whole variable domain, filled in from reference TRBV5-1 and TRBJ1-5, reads KAGVTQTPRYLIKTRGQQVTLSCSPISGHRSVSWYQQTPGQGLQFLFEYFSETQRNKGNFPGRFSGRQFSNSRSEMNVSTLELGDSALYLCASSLTPGTVNQPQHFGDGTRLSIL.